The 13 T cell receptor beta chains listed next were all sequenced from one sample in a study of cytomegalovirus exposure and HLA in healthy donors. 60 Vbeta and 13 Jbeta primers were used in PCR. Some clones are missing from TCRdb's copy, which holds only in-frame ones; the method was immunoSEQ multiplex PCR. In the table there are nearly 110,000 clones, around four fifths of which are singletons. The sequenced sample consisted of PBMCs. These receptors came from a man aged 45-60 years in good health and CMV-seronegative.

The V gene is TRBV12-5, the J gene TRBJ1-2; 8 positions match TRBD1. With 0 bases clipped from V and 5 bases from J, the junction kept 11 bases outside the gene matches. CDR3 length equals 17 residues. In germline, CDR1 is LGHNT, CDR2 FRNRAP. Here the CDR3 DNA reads TGTGCTAGTGGTTTGGTCCTCGGACAGGGAGTGAGTTATGGCTACACCTTC. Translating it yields CASGLVLGQGVSYGYTF.

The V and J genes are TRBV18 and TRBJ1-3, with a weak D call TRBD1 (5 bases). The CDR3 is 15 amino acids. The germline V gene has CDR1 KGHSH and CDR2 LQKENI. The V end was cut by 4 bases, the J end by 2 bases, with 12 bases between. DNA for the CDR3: TGTGCCAGCTCACTTAACTCAGGGACTGGAAACACCATATATTTT. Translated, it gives CASSLNSGTGNTIYF. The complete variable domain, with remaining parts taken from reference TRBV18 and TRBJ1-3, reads NAGVMQNPRHLVRRRGQEARLRCSPMKGHSHVYWYRQLPEEGLKFMVYLQKENIIDESGMPKERFSAEFPKEGPSILRIQQVVRGDSAAYFCASSLNSGTGNTIYFGEGSWLTVV.

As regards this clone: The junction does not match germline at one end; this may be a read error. CDR3 sequence (DNA): TGTGCCAGTAGTATAGCGGTGGCTCGGGGTGTCGCCTTC. It encodes CASSIAVARGVAF. The V gene is TRBV19, the J gene TRBJ1-2; D remains unclear. Per germline, CDR1 LNHDA and CDR2 SQIVND (reference sequence). This CDR3 has 13 residues.

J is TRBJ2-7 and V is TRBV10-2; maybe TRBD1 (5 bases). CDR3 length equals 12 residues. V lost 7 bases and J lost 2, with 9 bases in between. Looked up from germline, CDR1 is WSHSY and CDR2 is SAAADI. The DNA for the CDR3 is TGCGCCAGCACCGACAGTGCCTACGAGCAGTACGTC. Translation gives CASTDSAYEQYV.

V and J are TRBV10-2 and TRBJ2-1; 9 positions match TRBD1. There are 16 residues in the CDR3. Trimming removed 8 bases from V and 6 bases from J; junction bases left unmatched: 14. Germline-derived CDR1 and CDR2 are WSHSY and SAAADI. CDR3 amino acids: CASGSWTGEGFNEQFF. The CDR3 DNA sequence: TGCGCCAGCGGCTCCTGGACAGGGGAGGGTTTCAATGAGCAGTTCTTC.

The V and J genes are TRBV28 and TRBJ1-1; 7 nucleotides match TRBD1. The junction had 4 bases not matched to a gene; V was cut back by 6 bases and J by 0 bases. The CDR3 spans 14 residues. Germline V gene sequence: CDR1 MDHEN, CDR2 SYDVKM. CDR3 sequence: CASRDDRVNTEAFF. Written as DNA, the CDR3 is TGTGCCAGCAGGGATGACAGGGTGAACACTGAAGCTTTCTTT.

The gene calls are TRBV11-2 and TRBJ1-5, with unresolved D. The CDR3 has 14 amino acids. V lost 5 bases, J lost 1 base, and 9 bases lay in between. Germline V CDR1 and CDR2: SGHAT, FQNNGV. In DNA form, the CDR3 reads TGTGCCAGCAGCCCCGAGAGAAGCAATCAGCCCCAGCATTTT. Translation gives CASSPERSNQPQHF. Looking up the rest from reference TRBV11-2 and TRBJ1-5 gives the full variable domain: EAGVAQSPRYKIIEKRQSVAFWCNPISGHATLYWYQQILGQGPKLLIQFQNNGVVDDSQLPKDRFSAERLKGVDSTLKIQPAKLEDSAVYLCASSPERSNQPQHFGDGTRLSIL.

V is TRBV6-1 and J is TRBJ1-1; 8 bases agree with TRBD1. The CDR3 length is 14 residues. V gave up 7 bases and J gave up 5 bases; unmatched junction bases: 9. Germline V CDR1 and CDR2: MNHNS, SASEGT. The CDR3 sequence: CASTIDRGQTEAFF. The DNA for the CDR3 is TGTGCCAGCACTATAGACAGGGGCCAAACTGAAGCTTTCTTT.

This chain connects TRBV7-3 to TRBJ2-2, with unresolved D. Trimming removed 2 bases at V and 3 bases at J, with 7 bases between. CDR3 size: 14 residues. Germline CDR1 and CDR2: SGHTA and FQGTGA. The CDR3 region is CASSLYSYTGELFF. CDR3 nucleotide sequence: TGTGCCAGCAGCTTATACAGCTACACCGGGGAGCTGTTTTTT.

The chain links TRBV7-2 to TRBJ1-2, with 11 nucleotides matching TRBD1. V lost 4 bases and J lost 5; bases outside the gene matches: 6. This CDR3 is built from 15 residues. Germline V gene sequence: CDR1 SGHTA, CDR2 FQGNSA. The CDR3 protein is CASSSERDRGYGYTF. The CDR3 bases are TGTGCCAGCAGCTCTGAGCGGGACAGGGGGTATGGCTACACCTTC. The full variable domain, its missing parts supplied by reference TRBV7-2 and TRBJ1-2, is GAGVSQSPSNKVTEKGKDVELRCDPISGHTALYWYRQSLGQGLEFLIYFQGNSAPDKSGLPSDRFSAERTGGSVSTLTIQRTQQEDSAVYLCASSSERDRGYGYTFGSGTRLTVV.

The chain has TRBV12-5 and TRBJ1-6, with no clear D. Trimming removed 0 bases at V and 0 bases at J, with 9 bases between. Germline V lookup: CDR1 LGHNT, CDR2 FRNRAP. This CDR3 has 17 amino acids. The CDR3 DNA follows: TGTGCTAGTGGTTTGGTAGGTTGGAGCTCCTATAATTCACCCCTCCACTTT. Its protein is CASGLVGWSSYNSPLHF. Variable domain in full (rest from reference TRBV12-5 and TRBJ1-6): DARVTQTPRHKVTEMGQEVTMRCQPILGHNTVFWYRQTMMQGLELLAYFRNRAPLDDSGMPKDRFSAEMPDATLATLKIQPSEPRDSAVYFCASGLVGWSSYNSPLHFGNGTRLTVT.

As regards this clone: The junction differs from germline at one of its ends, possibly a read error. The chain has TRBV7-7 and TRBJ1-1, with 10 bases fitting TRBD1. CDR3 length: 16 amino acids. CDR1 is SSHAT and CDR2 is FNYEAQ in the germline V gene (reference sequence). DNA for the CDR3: TGTGCTAGCAGCCCCTGGACAGGGGGTACGAACACTGAAGCTTTCTTT. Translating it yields CASSPWTGGTNTEAFF.

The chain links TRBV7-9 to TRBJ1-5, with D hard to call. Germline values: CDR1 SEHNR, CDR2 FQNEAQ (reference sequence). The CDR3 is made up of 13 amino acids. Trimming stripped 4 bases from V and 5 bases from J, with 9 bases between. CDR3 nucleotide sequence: TGTGCCAGCAGCTCCGGTTACGATCAGCCCCAGCATTTT. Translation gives CASSSGYDQPQHF.